A selection of T cell receptor beta chains follows, all from one sample in a study of shared clonotypes between healthy human individuals. Profiled with immunoSEQ multiplex PCR; TCRdb holds only in-frame clones, not every one. The sample comprises approximately 320,000 clones, roughly 84% of which are singletons, and under 20% rests with the top ten. The sequencing sample was made of memory CD8+ T cells sorted from blood. These receptors were collected from a young man in good health. CDR3s include the opening cysteine and the closing phenylalanine or tryptophan. Each record gives: clone size, D gene, J gene, V gene, CDR3 DNA, CDR3 protein. D genes are given only for firm matches. Size values are once, few and many counts, or a class for expanded clones, and some rows have none.

abundance: NA
d_gene: TRBD1
j_gene: TRBJ2-7
v_gene: TRBV4-2
CDR3nt: TGTGCCAGCAGCCAAGATTTAGTACGGACAGGGGGTCAAGAGCAGTACTTC
CDR3aa: CASSQDLVRTGGQEQYF

abundance: NA
d_gene: NA
j_gene: TRBJ2-2
v_gene: TRBV4-1
CDR3nt: TGCGCCAGCAGCCAGGGGACCCCGGGCACCGGGGAGCTGTTTTTT
CDR3aa: CASSQGTPGTGELFF

abundance: NA
d_gene: TRBD2
j_gene: TRBJ2-3
v_gene: TRBV29-1
CDR3nt: TGCAGCGTTGAGGTCCCGCCCCGTTGGGAGGGAGATACGCAGTATTTT
CDR3aa: CSVEVPPRWEGDTQYF

abundance: NA
d_gene: NA
j_gene: TRBJ1-5
v_gene: TRBV28
CDR3nt: TGTGCCAGCCAAGTTTTGTTCCCTCTGGTCGGGGAAGATCGTAGCAATCAGCCCCAGCATTTT
CDR3aa: CASQVLFPLVGEDRSNQPQHF

abundance: NA
d_gene: TRBD1
j_gene: TRBJ1-1
v_gene: TRBV7-6
CDR3nt: TGTGCCAGCAGCCCCGAGCTATGGACAGGGCCCTACACTGAAGCTTTCTTT
CDR3aa: CASSPELWTGPYTEAFF

abundance: NA
d_gene: NA
j_gene: TRBJ2-7
v_gene: TRBV7-2
CDR3nt: TGTGCCAGCAGCTTAGTTAGAACCTACGAGCAGTACTTC
CDR3aa: CASSLVRTYEQYF

abundance: NA
d_gene: TRBD1
j_gene: TRBJ2-3
v_gene: TRBV28
CDR3nt: TGTGCCAGCAGTTTGCCAGGGGGCGAAGATACGCAGTATTTT
CDR3aa: CASSLPGGEDTQYF

abundance: once
d_gene: NA
j_gene: TRBJ2-5
v_gene: TRBV18
CDR3nt: TGTGCCAGCTCCGCACAGGGCCGGGAGACCCAGTACTTC
CDR3aa: CASSAQGRETQYF

abundance: many
d_gene: NA
j_gene: TRBJ2-2
v_gene: TRBV7-9
CDR3nt: TGTGCCAGCAGCTCACCGGTCTCTGAGCTGTTTTTT
CDR3aa: CASSSPVSELFF

abundance: once
d_gene: NA
j_gene: TRBJ2-7
v_gene: TRBV28
CDR3nt: TGTGCCAGCAGTTTTGGCAGGACAACAACCTACGAGCAGTACTTC
CDR3aa: CASSFGRTTTYEQYF

abundance: NA
d_gene: NA
j_gene: TRBJ1-2
v_gene: TRBV4-1
CDR3nt: TGCGCCAGCAGCCAAGATACGATCGGTTCCGGCTACACCTTC
CDR3aa: CASSQDTIGSGYTF

abundance: NA
d_gene: NA
j_gene: TRBJ2-5
v_gene: TRBV14
CDR3nt: TGTGCCAGCAGTCTCGACGGGGGAGCTCAAGAGACCCAGTACTTC
CDR3aa: CASSLDGGAQETQYF

abundance: few
d_gene: NA
j_gene: TRBJ2-7
v_gene: TRBV27
CDR3nt: TGTGCCAGCAAAGGAACGGGAGAGCCTCCCTACGAGCAGTACTTC
CDR3aa: CASKGTGEPPYEQYF

abundance: once
d_gene: NA
j_gene: TRBJ1-6
v_gene: TRBV27
CDR3nt: TGTGCCAGCAGTTTTGGTATAGGGAGCTATAATTCACCCCTCCACTTT
CDR3aa: CASSFGIGSYNSPLHF

abundance: NA
d_gene: NA
j_gene: TRBJ2-3
v_gene: TRBV28
CDR3nt: TGTGCCAGCAGCTTCGTCATGGGAAGGGTTCCAGATACGCAGTATTTT
CDR3aa: CASSFVMGRVPDTQYF